The entry that follows covers one T cell receptor (beta chain) sequence. This record comes from a study of human T cells and chemical hapten exposure. Unique molecular identifiers were linked by the library to individual cDNA molecules. TCRdb recomputed calls from the RACE reads with MiXCR, one row per CDR3 protein. The sample yields roughly 190,000 distinct CDR3 sequences, 20% to 25% seen once. Sample time point: patch test 1, 2 weeks after DPC sensitization. Documented treatment: therapeutic diphenylcyclopropenone sensitization with weekly scalp DPC. The sequence came from a woman between 50 and 59 years old with alopecia areata. Some clones in this sample may be carry-over from other donors' samples. The sequences come from whole blood, collected in connection with sensitization to the hapten diphenylcyclopropenone (DPC).

The CDR3, as DNA: TGTGCCAGCAGTCAGACAGGGGGCATGAACACTGAAGCTTTCTTT. Translation gives CASSQTGGMNTEAFF. The chain links TRBV28 to TRBJ1-1, with 10 bases identical to TRBD1. The CDR3 is 15 amino acids. The trim removed 5 bases at V and 0 bases at J, leaving 3 bases unmatched. Germline CDR1 is MDHEN and CDR2 is SYDVKM.